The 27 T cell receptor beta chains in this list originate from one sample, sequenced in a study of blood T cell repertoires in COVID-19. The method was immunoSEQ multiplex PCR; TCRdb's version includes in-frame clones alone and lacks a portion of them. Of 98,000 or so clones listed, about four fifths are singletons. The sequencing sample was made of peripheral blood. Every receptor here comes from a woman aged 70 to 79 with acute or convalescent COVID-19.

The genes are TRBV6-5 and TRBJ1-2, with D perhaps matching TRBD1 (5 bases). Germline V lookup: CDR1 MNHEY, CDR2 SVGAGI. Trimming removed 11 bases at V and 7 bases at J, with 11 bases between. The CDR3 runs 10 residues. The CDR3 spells CASGGTGYTF. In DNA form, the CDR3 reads TGTGCCTCGGGGGGGACTGGCTACACCTTC.

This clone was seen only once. The CDR3 nucleotides read TGTGCCAGCAGCAGAACCCCGGGACAGGGTAATGAAAAACTGTTTTTT. It codes for CASSRTPGQGNEKLFF. The V and J genes are TRBV28 and TRBJ1-4, with 9 bases matching TRBD1. The CDR3 has 16 amino acids. V lost 6 bases to trimming and J lost 4 bases; unmatched junction nucleotides: 9. Germline loops: CDR1 MDHEN, CDR2 SYDVKM.

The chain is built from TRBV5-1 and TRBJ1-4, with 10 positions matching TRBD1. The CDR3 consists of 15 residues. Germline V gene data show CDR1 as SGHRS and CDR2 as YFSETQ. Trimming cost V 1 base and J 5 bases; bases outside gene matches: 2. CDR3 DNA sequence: TGCGCCAGCAGCTTGCGGGGACAGGGGAATGAAAAACTGTTTTTT. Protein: CASSLRGQGNEKLFF.

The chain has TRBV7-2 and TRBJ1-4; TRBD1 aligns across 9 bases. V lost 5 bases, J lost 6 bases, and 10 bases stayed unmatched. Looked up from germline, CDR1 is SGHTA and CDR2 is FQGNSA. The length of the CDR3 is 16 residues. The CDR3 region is CASSPATGGSYEKLFF. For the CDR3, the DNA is TGTGCCAGCAGCCCAGCGACAGGGGGAAGTTATGAAAAACTGTTTTTT.

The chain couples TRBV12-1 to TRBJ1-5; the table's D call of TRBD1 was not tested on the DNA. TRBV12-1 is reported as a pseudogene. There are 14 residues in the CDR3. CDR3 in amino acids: CASSLRTGNQPQHF. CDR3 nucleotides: TGTGCCAGCAGCTTGCGGACAGGGAATCAGCCCCAGCATTTT.

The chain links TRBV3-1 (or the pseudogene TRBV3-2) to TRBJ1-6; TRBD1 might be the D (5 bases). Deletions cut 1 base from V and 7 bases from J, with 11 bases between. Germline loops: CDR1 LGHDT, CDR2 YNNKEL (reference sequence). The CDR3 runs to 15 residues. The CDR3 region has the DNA TGTGCCAGCAGCCAAGGGTCACAGGCGAATTCACCCCTCCACTTT. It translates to CASSQGSQANSPLHF.

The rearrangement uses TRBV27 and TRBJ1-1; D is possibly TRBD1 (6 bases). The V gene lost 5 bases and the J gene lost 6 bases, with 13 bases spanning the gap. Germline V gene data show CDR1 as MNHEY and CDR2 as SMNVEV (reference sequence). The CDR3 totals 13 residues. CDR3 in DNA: TGTGCCAGCAGTCCGTTGGACAGCCCTGAAGCTTTCTTT. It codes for CASSPLDSPEAFF.

This CDR3 is CASSLGDRGTRNTIYF. CDR3 bases: TGTGCCAGCAGCTTAGGAGACAGGGGGACGAGAAACACCATATATTTT. The V gene is TRBV7-9, the J gene TRBJ1-3; 9 bases are shared with TRBD1. V shed 1 base and J 5 bases; nucleotides not matched to a gene: 6. The CDR3 is made up of 16 amino acids. Germline assignment: CDR1 SEHNR and CDR2 FQNEAQ (reference sequence).

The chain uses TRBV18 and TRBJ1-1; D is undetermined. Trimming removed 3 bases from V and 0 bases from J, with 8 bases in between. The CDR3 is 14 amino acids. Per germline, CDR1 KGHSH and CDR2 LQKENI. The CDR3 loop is CASSPMSLNTEAFF. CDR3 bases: TGTGCCAGCTCACCGATGAGTTTGAACACTGAAGCTTTCTTT. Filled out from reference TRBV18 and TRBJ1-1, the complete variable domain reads NAGVMQNPRHLVRRRGQEARLRCSPMKGHSHVYWYRQLPEEGLKFMVYLQKENIIDESGMPKERFSAEFPKEGPSILRIQQVVRGDSAAYFCASSPMSLNTEAFFGQGTRLTVV.

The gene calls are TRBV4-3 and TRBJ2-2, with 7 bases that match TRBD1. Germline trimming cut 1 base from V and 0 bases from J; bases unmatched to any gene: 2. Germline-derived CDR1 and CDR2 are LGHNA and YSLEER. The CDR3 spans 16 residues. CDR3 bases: TGCGCCAGCAGCCAAGGGACAGGCGCGAACACCGGGGAGCTGTTTTTT. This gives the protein CASSQGTGANTGELFF.

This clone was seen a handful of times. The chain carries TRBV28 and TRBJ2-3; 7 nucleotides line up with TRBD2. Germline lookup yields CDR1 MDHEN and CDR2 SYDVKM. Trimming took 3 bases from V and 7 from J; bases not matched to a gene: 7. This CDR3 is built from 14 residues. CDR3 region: CASSFSGEGHTQYF. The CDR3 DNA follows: TGTGCCAGCAGTTTTTCGGGGGAGGGCCATACGCAGTATTTT.

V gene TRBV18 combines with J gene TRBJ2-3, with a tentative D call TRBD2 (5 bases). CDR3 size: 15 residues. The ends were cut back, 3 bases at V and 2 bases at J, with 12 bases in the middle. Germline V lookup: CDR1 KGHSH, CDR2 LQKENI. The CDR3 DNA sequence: TGTGCCAGCTCACCCGGGGAGCGGATCACAGATACGCAGTATTTT. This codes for CASSPGERITDTQYF.

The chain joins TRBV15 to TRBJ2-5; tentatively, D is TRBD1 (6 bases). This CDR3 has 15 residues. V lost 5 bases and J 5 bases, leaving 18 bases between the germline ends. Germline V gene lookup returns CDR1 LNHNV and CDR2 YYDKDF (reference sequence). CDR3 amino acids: CATSARQGMRETQYF. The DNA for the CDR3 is TGTGCCACCAGCGCCAGGCAGGGGATGAGGGAGACCCAGTACTTC.

CDR3 sequence (DNA): TGTGCCAGCAGGCAAGACAGGGGCAACGAGCAGTACGTC. This translates into CASRQDRGNEQYV. The chain is built from TRBV6-8 and TRBJ2-7; 8 nucleotides line up with TRBD1. Germline CDR1 and CDR2: MNHGY and SAAAGT. The CDR3 is 13 amino acids. V shed 6 bases, J shed 5 bases, and the junction held 6 bases outside the gene matches.

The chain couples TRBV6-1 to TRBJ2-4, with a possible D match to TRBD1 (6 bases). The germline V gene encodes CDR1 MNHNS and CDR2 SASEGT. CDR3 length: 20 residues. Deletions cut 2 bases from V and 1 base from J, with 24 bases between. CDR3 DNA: TGTGCCAGCAGTGAAATACAGGGATGGGTTTTTAGTTGGGCCAAAAACATTCAGTACTTC. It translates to CASSEIQGWVFSWAKNIQYF.

The CDR3 coding sequence is TGTGCCAGCCAAATCCAGTCAGGCCAGCCCCAGCATTTT. Its translation: CASQIQSGQPQHF. V and J are TRBV6-5 and TRBJ1-5; D not certain. Germline V CDR1 and CDR2: MNHEY, SVGAGI. The V and J ends lost 8 bases and 7 bases respectively, with 15 bases between them. CDR3 size: 13 residues.

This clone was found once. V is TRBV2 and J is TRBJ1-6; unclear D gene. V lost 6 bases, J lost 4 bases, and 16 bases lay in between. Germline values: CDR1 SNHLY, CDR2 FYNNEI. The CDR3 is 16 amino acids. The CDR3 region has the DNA TGTGCCAGCAGAACGCTCGGCGGCCCTTATAATTCACCCCTCCACTTT. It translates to CASRTLGGPYNSPLHF.

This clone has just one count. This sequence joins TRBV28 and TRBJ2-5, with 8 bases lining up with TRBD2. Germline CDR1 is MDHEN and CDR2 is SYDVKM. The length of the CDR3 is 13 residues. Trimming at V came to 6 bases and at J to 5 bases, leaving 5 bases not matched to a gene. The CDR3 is CASRPGGVETQYF. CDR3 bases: TGTGCCAGCAGGCCGGGGGGGGTTGAGACCCAGTACTTC.

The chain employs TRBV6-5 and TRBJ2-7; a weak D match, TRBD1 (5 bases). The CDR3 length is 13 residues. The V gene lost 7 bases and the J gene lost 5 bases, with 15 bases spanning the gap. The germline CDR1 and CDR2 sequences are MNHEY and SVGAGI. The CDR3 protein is CASTKTAFHEQYF. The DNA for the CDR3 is TGTGCCAGCACCAAGACAGCCTTCCACGAGCAGTACTTC.

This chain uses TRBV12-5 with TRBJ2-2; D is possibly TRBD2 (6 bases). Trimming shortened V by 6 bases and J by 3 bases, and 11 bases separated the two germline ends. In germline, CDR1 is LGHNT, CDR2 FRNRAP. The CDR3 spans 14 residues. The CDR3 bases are TGTGCTAGTGGATCGGGGGAGGACACCGGGGAGCTGTTTTTT. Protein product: CASGSGEDTGELFF.

As DNA, the CDR3 is TGTGCCAGCAGCTTTGTAACAGGGGGCAGTTACATTCAGTACTTC. This sequence encodes CASSFVTGGSYIQYF. V is TRBV7-2 and J is TRBJ2-4; 9 bases are a match to TRBD1. The V gene's germline CDR1 is SGHTA and CDR2 FQGNSA. This CDR3 comprises 15 residues. With 3 bases clipped from V and 8 bases from J, the junction kept 8 bases outside the gene matches.

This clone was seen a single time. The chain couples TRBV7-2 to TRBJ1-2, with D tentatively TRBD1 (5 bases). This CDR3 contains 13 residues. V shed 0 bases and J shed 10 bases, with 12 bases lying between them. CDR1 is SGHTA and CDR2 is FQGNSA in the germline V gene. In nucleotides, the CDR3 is TGTGCCAGCAGCTTAGCGGGGCAGGGTCCCTACACCTTC. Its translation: CASSLAGQGPYTF.

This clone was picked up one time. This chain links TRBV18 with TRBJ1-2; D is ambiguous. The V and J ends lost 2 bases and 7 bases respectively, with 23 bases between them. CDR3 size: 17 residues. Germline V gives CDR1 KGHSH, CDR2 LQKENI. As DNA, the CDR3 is TGTGCCAGCTCACCAATCGACGGGGTGGGAACGCGTATTGGCTACACCTTC. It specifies CASSPIDGVGTRIGYTF.

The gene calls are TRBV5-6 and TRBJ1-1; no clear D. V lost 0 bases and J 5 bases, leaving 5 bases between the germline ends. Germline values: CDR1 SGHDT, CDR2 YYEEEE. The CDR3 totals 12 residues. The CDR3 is CASSLVPTEAFF. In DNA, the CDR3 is TGTGCCAGCAGCTTGGTTCCTACTGAAGCTTTCTTT.

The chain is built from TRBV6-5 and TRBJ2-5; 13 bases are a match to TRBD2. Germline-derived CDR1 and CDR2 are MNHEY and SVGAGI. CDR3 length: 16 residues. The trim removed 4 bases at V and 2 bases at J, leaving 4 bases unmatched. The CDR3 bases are TGTGCCAGCAGTTTGAGACTAGCGGGAGGACAAGAGACCCAGTACTTC. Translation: CASSLRLAGGQETQYF.

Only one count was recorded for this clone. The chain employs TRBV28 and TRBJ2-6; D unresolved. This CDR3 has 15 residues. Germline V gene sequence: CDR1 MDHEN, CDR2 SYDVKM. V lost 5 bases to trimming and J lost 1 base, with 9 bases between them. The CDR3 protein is CASSDAESGANVLTF. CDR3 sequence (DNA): TGTGCCAGCAGTGACGCGGAATCTGGGGCCAACGTCCTGACTTTC.

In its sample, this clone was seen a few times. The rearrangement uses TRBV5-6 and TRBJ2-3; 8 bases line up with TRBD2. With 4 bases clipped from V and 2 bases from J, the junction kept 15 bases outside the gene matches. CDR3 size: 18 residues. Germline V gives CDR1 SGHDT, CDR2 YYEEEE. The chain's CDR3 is CASSRPRPRGVLTDTQYF. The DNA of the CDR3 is TGTGCCAGCAGCCGTCCCCGACCGCGGGGGGTACTCACAGATACGCAGTATTTT.